A single sample is the source of the 2 T cell receptor beta chains below, sequenced in a study of blood T cell repertoires in COVID-19 (dated by TCRdb to 2020 to 2021). Library creation used the immunoSEQ multiplex PCR assay. TCRdb retrieved this table from immuneACCESS and kept in-frame rearrangements only. Not all clones are present; in checked studies, unresolved V genes account for under half, and no reason is known for the remainder. The sample table holds 130,000 to 150,000 clones, of which 80% to 85% were seen once. 35% to 45% of the sample is held by the ten biggest clonotypes. Specimen: peripheral blood. Receptor source: a human donor in a cohort sampled during active COVID-19.

The chain employs TRBV4-1 and TRBJ2-7; D is uncertain. V shed 0 bases and J shed 3 bases, with 9 bases lying between them. Germline loops: CDR1 MGHRA, CDR2 YSYEKL. There are 14 residues in the CDR3. The CDR3 region has the DNA TGCGCCAGCAGCCAAGATCAGGCAGGCTACGAGCAGTACTTC. This translates into CASSQDQAGYEQYF.

J is TRBJ1-2 and V is TRBV10-2, with 8 bases matching TRBD1. V was clipped by 2 bases and J by 5 bases; unmatched bases: 10. This CDR3 has 16 amino acids. Germline CDR1 WSHSY, CDR2 SAAADI. The CDR3 DNA sequence: TGCGCCAGCAGTGAGCCTAACCCCGGGACAGGTTATGGCTACACCTTC. The encoded protein is CASSEPNPGTGYGYTF.